Listed below are T cell receptor beta chains from one sample, sequenced in a study of identical twins. TCRdb fed the 5' RACE reads into MiXCR, producing one record per CDR3 protein. The sample lists fewer than 250,000 distinct CDR3 sequences, more than 15% seen once, with over 35% in the top ten. These data are also associated with another study on T cells expressing NK-cell markers.

Material: CD8+ T cells sorted from blood. All receptors come from a woman aged 18 to 35 in good health. CDR3s include the opening cysteine and the closing phenylalanine or tryptophan. The D gene is left open where the match is weak. Expanded clones get a size class; other rows say once, few or many, or leave the size out.

D | size | J | V | CDR3 | DNA
NA | once | TRBJ2-1 | TRBV20-1 | CSARGSGVGEQFF | TGCAGTGCTAGGGGCTCAGGGGTAGGGGAGCAGTTCTTC
NA | few | TRBJ2-1 | TRBV11-2 | CASSFSLDNEQFF | TGTGCCAGCAGCTTCTCACTAGACAATGAGCAGTTCTTC
NA | few | TRBJ2-2 | TRBV25-1 | CASSDFSGTGELFF | TGTGCCAGCAGTGACTTTTCGGGAACGGGGGAGCTGTTTTTT
NA | NA | TRBJ1-2 | TRBV29-1 | CSALIIGSTDYGYTF | TGCAGCGCCCTCATAATCGGGTCGACGGACTATGGCTACACCTTC
NA | NA | TRBJ2-5 | TRBV29-1 | CSASGASFQETQYF | TGCAGCGCGTCGGGGGCATCTTTCCAAGAGACCCAGTACTTC
NA | many | TRBJ2-2 | TRBV5-5 | CASSSWTRNTGELFF | TGTGCCAGCAGCTCCTGGACGAGGAACACCGGGGAGCTGTTTTTT
TRBD1 | NA | TRBJ1-4 | TRBV7-9 | CASRPDRGREKLFF | TGTGCCAGCAGACCGGACAGGGGAAGGGAAAAACTGTTTTTT
TRBD2 | NA | TRBJ2-7 | TRBV15 | CATSTRTSGSVEQYF | TGTGCCACCAGCACACGGACTAGCGGGAGTGTCGAGCAGTACTTC
TRBD1 | NA | TRBJ2-2 | TRBV5-1 | CASSTFYRDSATGELFF | TGCGCCAGCAGCACCTTTTACCGGGACAGTGCAACCGGGGAGCTGTTTTTT
NA | NA | TRBJ1-1 | TRBV30 | CAWSPVLNTEAFF | TGTGCCTGGAGTCCCGTCTTGAACACTGAAGCTTTCTTT
NA | NA | TRBJ2-2 | TRBV10-3 | CAISPGTDNTGELFF | TGTGCCATCAGCCCCGGGACTGATAACACCGGGGAGCTGTTTTTT
NA | few | TRBJ2-1 | TRBV7-2 | CASSLEVQYNEQFF | TGTGCCAGCAGCTTAGAAGTACAATACAATGAGCAGTTCTTC
TRBD1 | few | TRBJ1-1 | TRBV11-2 | CASSTGQGVTEAFF | TGTGCCAGCAGCACCGGACAGGGGGTAACTGAAGCTTTCTTT
NA | few | TRBJ2-1 | TRBV11-2 | CASSLDRVGYNEQFF | TGTGCCAGCAGCTTAGACAGGGTGGGGTACAATGAGCAGTTCTTC
NA | few | TRBJ2-7 | TRBV20-1 | CSASREQYF | TGCAGTGCTAGTCGCGAGCAGTACTTC
TRBD2 | few | TRBJ2-7 | TRBV12-3/TRBV12-4 | CASNPSTSGEQYF | TGTGCCAGCAATCCAAGCACTAGCGGCGAGCAGTACTTC
TRBD1 | NA | TRBJ2-7 | TRBV7-6 | CASSLGPDRGSYRVYEQYF | TGTGCCAGCAGCTTAGGGCCCGACAGGGGGTCCTATCGGGTCTACGAGCAGTACTTC
NA | few | TRBJ2-1 | TRBV20-1 | CSARVEGASNEQFF | TGCAGTGCTAGAGTGGAGGGAGCTAGTAATGAGCAGTTCTTC
NA | few | TRBJ2-1 | TRBV6-1 | CASSPLRALNNEQFF | TGTGCCAGCAGCCCCCTCCGGGCCCTAAACAATGAGCAGTTCTTC